Sequencing of this T cell receptor (beta chain) was carried out in a study of graft-versus-host responses after intestinal transplantation (dated by TCRdb to the early 2020s). About the investigation overall: The transplants that recipients got were multivisceral, liver-intestinal, or isolated intestinal. Every recipient was given anti-thymocyte globulin induction, then maintenance tacrolimus and steroids for about 3 years. After intestinal transplantation, graft-versus-host and host-versus-graft alloreactive T cell clones in the graft, circulation and bone marrow were tracked using bulk TCR-beta CDR3 sequencing. Alloreactive clones were identified by sequencing pre-transplant mixed lymphocyte reaction products and comparing these products with unstimulated pre-transplant donor and recipient T cells. The cohort enrolled around 23 intestinal transplant recipients including one retransplant, and 3 patients lacking pretransplant specimens were excluded. A peak of at least 4% donor T cells among recipient peripheral blood mononuclear cells was the definition used for donor T cell macrochimerism. Rather than being sequenced by the commercial service, samples from three later patients were sequenced in-house on an Illumina MiSeq and processed with MiXCR.

Comments on this clone: No cognate antigen has been identified for it. No base-level quality is on record; no much larger clone is a single base apart.

The library was made by the immunoSEQ multiplex PCR assay. For most patients, genomic DNA was isolated with the Qiagen DNeasy Blood and Tissue Kit and shipped frozen to Adaptive Biotechnologies for TCR sequencing. For most patients, high-throughput TCR-beta CDR3 sequencing of genomic DNA was performed by Adaptive Biotechnologies. Concerning the study's data processing: TCR sequencing data for some 17 patients were retrieved from Adaptive's ImmunoSEQ software; a few other patients were processed with MiXCR and VDJtools. To correct CD4 versus CD8 sorting errors, sequences present in both subsets at a frequency ratio below 5:1 were removed. CDR3 nucleotide sequences shared between donor and recipient were removed because their origin could not be assigned. To count as alloreactive, a clone needed at least 2-fold expansion over unstimulated cells and a minimum CFSE-low frequency of 0.002% (template counts) or 0.001% (read counts). Mappable clones were those detected in sequenced pre-transplant spleen, lymph node, or MLR CFSE-low populations of the donor or recipient. Cumulative frequency of alloreactive clones was calculated as a percentage of all sequences weighted by copy number. Held by TCRdb, this immuneACCESS table contains in-frame sequences only and omits some clones. Under half of the omission traces to an unresolved V gene where checked; the cause of the rest is unknown. V and J calls and clone size follow that table, whereas D and trimming were derived from the DNA. In all, the sample holds over 85,000 clones, and around 93% of those were seen once. Together, the top ten hold over 0.15% of the sample.

On the study overall, not on this receptor specifically: Early after transplant, declines in HvG clones were associated with peak levels of circulating GvH clones. In patients with donor T cell macrochimerism, the allografts had high GvH to HvG T cell clonal ratios. GvH clones were detected in recipient bone marrow, and some appeared earlier in ileal mucosa or blood, consistent with an intestinal mucosal origin. Conclusions were limited by the relatively low number and heterogeneity of intestinal transplant patients.

The CDR3 goes from the cysteine to the phenylalanine over 15 residues. Here the CDR3 DNA is all that survives: 45 bases in frame from base 1. CDR1 and CDR2, looked up from the germline V gene (reference sequence), are SEHNR and FQNEAQ. The germline V end is reduced by 5 bases and the J end by 4 bases; junction bases left unmatched: 2. The time point label of this sample denotes: cells obtained before transplantation from donor or recipient. CD3+CD4+ and CD3+CD8+ populations were FACS-sorted from unstimulated pre-transplant donor and recipient cells taken from spleen or lymph nodes. This receptor was obtained from a human donor who was the organ donor for an intestinal transplant. This receptor chain uses TRBV7-9 and TRBJ2-5, with TRBD2 identical over 15 junction bases. Sequenced here: unstimulated CD4+ T cells sorted from spleen or lymph node cells, sampled before transplant. The CDR3 loop reads CASSLGLAGGETQYF. The DNA sequence is as follows: TGTGCCAGCAGCCTGGGACTAGCGGGAGGAGAGACCCAGTACTTC.